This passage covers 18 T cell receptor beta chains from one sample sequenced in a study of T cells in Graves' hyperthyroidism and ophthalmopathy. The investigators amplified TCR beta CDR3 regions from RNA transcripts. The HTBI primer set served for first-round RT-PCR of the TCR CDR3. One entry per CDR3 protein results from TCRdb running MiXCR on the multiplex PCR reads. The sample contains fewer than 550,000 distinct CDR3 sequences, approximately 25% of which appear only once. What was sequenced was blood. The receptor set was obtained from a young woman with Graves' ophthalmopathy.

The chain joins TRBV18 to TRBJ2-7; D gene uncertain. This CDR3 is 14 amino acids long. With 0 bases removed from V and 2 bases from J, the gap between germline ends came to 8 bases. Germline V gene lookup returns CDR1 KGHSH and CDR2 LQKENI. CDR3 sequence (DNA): TGTGCCAGCTCACCACCGGCAGGTCCCTACGAGCAGTACTTC. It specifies CASSPPAGPYEQYF.

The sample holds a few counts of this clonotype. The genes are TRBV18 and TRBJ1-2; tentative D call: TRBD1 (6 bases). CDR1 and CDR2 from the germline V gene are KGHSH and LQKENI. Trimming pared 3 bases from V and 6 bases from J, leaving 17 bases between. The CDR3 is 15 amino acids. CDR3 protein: CASSPNYGQQNGYTF. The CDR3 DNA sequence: TGTGCCAGCTCACCCAACTACGGACAGCAGAATGGCTACACCTTC.

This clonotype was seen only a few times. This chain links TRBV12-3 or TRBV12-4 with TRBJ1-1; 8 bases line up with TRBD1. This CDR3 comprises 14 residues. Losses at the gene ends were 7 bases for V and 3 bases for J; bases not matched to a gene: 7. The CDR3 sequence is CASTPTGEDTEAFF. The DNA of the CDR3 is TGTGCCAGCACTCCGACAGGGGAGGACACTGAAGCTTTCTTT.

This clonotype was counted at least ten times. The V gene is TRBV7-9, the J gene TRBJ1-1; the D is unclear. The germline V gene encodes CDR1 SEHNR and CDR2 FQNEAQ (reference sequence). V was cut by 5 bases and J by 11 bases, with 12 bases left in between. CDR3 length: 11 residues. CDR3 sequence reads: CASSRTEVAFF. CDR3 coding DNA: TGTGCCAGCAGCCGGACGGAAGTTGCTTTCTTT.

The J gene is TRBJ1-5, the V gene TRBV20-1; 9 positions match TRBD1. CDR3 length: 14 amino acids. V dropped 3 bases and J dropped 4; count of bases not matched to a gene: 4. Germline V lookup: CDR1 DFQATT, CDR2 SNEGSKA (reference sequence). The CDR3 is CSASRDRVNQPQHF. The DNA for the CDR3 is TGCAGTGCTAGCCGGGACAGGGTGAATCAGCCCCAGCATTTT.

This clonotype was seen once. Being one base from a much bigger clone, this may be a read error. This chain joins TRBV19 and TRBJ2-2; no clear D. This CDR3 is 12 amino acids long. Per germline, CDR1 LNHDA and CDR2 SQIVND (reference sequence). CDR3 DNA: TGTGCCAGTAGGAAGGGCACCGAGGAGCTGTTTTTT. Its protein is CASRKGTEELFF.

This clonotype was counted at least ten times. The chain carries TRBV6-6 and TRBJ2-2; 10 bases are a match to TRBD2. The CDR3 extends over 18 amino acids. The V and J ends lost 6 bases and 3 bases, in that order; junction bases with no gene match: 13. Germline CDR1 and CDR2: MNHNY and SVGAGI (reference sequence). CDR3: CASSPVAAGGPYTGELFF. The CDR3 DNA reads TGTGCCAGCAGCCCCGTGGCAGCGGGGGGGCCGTACACCGGGGAGCTGTTTTTT.

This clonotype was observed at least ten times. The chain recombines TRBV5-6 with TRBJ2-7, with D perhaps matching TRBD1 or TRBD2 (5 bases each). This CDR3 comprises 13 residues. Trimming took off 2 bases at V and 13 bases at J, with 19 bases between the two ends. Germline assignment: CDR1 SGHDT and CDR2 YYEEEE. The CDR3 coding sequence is TGTGCCAGCAGCTTCGGGACGCCCGGAGAAGAATACTTC. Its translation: CASSFGTPGEEYF.

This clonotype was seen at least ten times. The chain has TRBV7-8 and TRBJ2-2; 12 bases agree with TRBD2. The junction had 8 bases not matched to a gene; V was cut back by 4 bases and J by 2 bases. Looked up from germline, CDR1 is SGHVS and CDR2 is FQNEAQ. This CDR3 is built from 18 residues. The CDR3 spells CASSSRLAGALNTGELFF. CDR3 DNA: TGTGCCAGCAGCTCCAGACTAGCGGGGGCGCTTAACACCGGGGAGCTGTTTTTT.

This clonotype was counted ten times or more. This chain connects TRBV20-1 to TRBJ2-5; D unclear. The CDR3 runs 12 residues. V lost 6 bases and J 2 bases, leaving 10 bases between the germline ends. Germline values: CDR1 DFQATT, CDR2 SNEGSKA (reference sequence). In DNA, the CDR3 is TGCAGTGCATTAGCTGCACAAGAGACCCAGTACTTC. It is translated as CSALAAQETQYF.

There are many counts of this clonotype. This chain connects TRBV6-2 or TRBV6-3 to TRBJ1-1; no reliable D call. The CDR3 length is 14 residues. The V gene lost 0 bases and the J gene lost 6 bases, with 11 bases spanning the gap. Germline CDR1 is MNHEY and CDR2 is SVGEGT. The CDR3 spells CASSYSTSGAEAFF. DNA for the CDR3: TGTGCCAGCAGTTACTCGACCAGTGGGGCTGAAGCTTTCTTT.

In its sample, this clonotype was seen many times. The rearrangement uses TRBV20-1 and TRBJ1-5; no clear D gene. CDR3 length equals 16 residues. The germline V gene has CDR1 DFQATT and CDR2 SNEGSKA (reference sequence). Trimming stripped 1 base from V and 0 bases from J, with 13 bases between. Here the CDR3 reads CSARGVRGDSNQPQHF. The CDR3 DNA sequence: TGCAGTGCTAGAGGTGTGCGAGGAGATAGCAATCAGCCCCAGCATTTT.

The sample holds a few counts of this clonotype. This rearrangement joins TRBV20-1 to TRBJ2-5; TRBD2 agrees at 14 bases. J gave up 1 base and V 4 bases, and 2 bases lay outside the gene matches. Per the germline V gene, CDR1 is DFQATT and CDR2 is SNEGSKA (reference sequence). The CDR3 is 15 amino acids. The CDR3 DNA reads TGCAGTGCTACAGGGACTAGCGGGGGCCAAGAGACCCAGTACTTC. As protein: CSATGTSGGQETQYF.

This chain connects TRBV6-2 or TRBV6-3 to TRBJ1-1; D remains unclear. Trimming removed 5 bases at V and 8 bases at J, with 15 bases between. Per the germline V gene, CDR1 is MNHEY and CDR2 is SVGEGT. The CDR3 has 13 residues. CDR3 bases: TGTGCCAGCAGTCACGATTGGGAGCACGAAGCTTTCTTT. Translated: CASSHDWEHEAFF.

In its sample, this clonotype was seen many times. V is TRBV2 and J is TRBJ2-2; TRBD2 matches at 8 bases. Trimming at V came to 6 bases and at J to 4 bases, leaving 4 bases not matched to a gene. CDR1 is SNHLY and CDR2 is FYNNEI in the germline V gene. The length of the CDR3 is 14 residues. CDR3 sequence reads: CASRAGTSTGELFF. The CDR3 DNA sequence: TGTGCCAGCAGGGCCGGGACTAGCACCGGGGAGCTGTTTTTT.

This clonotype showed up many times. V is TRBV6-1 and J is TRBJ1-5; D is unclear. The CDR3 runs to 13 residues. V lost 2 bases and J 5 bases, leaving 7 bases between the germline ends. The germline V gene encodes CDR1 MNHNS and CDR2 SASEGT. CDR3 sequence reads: CASSERAYQPQHF. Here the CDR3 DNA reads TGTGCCAGCAGTGAACGGGCGTATCAGCCCCAGCATTTT.

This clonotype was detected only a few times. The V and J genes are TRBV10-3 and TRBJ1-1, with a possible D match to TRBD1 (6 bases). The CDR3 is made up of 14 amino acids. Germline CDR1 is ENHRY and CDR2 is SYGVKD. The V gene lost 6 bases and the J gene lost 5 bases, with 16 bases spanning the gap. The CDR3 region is CAIREDSQYTEAFF. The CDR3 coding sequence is TGTGCCATCAGAGAGGACAGTCAATATACTGAAGCTTTCTTT.

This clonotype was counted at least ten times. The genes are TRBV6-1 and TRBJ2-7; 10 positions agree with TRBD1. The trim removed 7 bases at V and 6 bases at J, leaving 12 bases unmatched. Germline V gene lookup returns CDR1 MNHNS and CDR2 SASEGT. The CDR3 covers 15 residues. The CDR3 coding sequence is TGTGCCAGCACCAACTCCGGACAGGGGGGAAGCGAGCAGTACTTC. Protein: CASTNSGQGGSEQYF.